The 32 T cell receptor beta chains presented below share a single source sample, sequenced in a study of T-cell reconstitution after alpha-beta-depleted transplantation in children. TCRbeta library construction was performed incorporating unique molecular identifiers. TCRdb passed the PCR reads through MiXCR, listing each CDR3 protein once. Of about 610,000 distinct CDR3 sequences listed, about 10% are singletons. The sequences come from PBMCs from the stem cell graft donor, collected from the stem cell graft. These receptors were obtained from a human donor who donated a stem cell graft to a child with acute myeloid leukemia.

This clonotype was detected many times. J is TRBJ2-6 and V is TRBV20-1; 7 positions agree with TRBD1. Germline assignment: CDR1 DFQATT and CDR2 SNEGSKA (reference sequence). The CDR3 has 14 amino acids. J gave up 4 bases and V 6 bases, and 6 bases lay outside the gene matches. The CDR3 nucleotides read TGCAGTGCACAGGGACAGCCCGGGGCCAACGTCCTGACTTTC. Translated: CSAQGQPGANVLTF.

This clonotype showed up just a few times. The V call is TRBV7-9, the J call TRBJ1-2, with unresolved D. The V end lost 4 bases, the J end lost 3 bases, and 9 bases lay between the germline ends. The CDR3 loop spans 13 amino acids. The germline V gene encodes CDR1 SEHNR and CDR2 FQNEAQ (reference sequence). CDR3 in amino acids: CASSSSLHYGYTF. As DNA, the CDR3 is TGTGCCAGCAGCTCCTCCTTGCACTATGGCTACACCTTC.

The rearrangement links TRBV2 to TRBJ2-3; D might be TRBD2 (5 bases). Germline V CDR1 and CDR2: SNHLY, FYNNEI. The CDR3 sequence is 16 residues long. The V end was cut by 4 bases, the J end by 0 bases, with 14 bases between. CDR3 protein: CASSGAARPSTDTQYF. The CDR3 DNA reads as TGTGCCAGCAGTGGAGCGGCCAGGCCAAGCACAGATACGCAGTATTTT.

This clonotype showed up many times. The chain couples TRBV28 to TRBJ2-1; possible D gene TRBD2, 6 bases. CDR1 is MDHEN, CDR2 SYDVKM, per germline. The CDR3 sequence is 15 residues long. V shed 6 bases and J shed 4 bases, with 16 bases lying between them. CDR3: CASSRLTLAYNEQFF. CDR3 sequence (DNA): TGTGCCAGCAGCCGACTCACTCTAGCGTACAATGAGCAGTTCTTC.

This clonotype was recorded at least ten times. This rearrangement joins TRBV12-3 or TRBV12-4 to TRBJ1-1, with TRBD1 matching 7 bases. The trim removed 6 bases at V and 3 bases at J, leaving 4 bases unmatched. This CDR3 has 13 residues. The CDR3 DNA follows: TGTGCCAGCAGCTGGGACAGCTACACTGAAGCTTTCTTT. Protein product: CASSWDSYTEAFF.

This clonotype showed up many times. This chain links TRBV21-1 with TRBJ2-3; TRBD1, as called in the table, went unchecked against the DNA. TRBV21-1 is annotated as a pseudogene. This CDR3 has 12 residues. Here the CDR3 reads CASTQNQGTQYF. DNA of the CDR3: TGTGCCAGCACCCAGAACCAGGGTACGCAGTATTTT.

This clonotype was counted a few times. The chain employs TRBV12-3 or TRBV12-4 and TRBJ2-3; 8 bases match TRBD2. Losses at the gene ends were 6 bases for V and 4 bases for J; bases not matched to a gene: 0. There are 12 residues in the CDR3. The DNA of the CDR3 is TGTGCCAGCAGGACTAGCGCAGATACGCAGTATTTT. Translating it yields CASRTSADTQYF.

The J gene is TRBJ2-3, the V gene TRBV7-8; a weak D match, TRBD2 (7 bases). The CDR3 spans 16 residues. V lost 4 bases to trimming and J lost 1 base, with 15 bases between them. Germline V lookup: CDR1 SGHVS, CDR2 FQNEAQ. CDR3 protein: CASSWGASGGTDTQYF. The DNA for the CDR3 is TGTGCCAGCAGCTGGGGGGCTAGCGGCGGCACAGATACGCAGTATTTT.

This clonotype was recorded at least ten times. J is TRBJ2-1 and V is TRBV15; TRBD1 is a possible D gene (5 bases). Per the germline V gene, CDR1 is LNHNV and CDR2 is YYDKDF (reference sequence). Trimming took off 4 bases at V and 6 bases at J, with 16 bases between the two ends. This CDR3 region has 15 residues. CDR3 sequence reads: CATSIIRVVSNEQFF. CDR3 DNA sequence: TGTGCCACCAGCATAATCAGGGTAGTCAGCAATGAGCAGTTCTTC.

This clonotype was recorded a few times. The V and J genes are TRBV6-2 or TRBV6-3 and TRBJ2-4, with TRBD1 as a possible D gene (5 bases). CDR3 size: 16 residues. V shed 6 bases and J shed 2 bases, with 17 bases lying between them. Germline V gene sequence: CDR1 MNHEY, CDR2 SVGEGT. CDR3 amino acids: CASRPTVVGTKNIQYF. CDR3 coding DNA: TGTGCCAGCAGACCGACAGTTGTAGGAACCAAAAACATTCAGTACTTC.

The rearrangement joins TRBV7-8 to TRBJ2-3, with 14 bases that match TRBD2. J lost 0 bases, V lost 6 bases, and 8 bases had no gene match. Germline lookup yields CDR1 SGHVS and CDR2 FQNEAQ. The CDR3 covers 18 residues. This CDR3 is CASRLRRLAGGSTDTQYF. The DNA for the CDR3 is TGTGCCAGCAGACTACGACGACTAGCGGGAGGGAGCACAGATACGCAGTATTTT.

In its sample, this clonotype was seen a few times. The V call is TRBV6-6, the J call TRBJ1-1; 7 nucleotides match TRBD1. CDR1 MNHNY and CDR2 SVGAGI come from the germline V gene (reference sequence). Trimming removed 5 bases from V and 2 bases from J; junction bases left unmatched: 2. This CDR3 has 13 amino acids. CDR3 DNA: TGTGCCAGCAGTCGGGACAGCAACACTGAAGCTTTCTTT. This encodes CASSRDSNTEAFF.

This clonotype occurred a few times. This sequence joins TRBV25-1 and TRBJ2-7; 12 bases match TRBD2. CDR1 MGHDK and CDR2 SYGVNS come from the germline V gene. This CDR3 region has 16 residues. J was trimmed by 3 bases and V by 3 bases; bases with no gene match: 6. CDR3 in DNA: TGTGCCAGCAGTGACGGACCGACTAGCGGGAGCTACGAGCAGTACTTC. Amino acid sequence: CASSDGPTSGSYEQYF.

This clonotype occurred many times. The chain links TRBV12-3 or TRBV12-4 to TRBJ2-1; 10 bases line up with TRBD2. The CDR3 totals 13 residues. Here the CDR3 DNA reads TGTGCAACCGGGACTAGCGAGTACAATGAGCAGTTCTTC. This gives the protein CATGTSEYNEQFF.

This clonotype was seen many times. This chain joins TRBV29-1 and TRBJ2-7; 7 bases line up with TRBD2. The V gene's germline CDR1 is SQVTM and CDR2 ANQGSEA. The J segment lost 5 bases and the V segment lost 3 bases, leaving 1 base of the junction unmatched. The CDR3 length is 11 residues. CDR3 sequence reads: CSVDSGDEQYF. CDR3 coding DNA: TGCAGCGTTGACAGCGGGGACGAGCAGTACTTC.

CDR3 region: CASSSPDSETQYF. In DNA form, the CDR3 reads TGTGCCAGCAGCTCGCCCGATTCGGAGACCCAGTACTTC. The chain links TRBV5-5 to TRBJ2-5; D is unclear. Germline-derived CDR1 and CDR2 are SGHKS and YYEKEE (reference sequence). The CDR3 sequence is 13 residues long. V lost 3 bases to trimming and J lost 5 bases, with 11 bases between them.

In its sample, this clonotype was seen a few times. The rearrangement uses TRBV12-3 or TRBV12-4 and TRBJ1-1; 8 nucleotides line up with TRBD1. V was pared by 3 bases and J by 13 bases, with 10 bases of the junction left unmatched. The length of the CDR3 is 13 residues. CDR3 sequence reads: CASSFGGQGASFF. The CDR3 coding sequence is TGTGCCAGCAGTTTCGGTGGGCAGGGGGCGAGTTTCTTT.

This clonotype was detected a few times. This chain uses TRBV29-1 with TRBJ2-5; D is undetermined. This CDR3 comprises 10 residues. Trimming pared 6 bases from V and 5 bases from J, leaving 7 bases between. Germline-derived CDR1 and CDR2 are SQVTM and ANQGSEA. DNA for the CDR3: TGCAGCGTGGTAAAGGAGACCCAGTACTTC. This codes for CSVVKETQYF. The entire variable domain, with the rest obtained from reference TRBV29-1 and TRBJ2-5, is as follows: SAVISQKPSRDICQRGTSLTIQCQVDSQVTMMFWYRQQPGQSLTLIATANQGSEATYESGFVIDKFPISRPNLTFSTLTVSNMSPEDSSIYLCSVVKETQYFGPGTRLLVL.

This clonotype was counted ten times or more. In nucleotides, the CDR3 is TGCAGTGCTAGATCCCCGGGACCTCTCCCCACAGATACGCAGTATTTT. Amino acid sequence: CSARSPGPLPTDTQYF. The genes are TRBV20-1 and TRBJ2-3, with D perhaps given as TRBD1 or TRBD2 (5 bases each). The CDR3 length is 16 residues. The germline V gene encodes CDR1 DFQATT and CDR2 SNEGSKA (reference sequence). V lost 2 bases and J 2 bases, leaving 17 bases between the germline ends.

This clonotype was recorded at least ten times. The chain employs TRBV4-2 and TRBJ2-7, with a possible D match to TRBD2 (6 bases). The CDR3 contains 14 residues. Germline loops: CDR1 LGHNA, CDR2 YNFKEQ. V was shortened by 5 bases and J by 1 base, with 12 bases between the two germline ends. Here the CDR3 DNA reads TGTGCCAGCAGCTCGGAGGGCAGGTCCTACGAGCAGTACTTC. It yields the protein CASSSEGRSYEQYF.

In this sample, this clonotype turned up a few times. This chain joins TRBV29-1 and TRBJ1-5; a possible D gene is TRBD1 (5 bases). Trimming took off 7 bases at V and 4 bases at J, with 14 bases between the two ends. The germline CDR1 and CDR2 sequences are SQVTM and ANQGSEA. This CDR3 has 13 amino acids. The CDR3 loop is CSGTPGPNQPQHF. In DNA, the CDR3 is TGCAGCGGTACCCCGGGACCGAATCAGCCCCAGCATTTT. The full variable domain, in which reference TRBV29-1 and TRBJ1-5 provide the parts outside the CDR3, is SAVISQKPSRDICQRGTSLTIQCQVDSQVTMMFWYRQQPGQSLTLIATANQGSEATYESGFVIDKFPISRPNLTFSTLTVSNMSPEDSSIYLCSGTPGPNQPQHFGDGTRLSIL.

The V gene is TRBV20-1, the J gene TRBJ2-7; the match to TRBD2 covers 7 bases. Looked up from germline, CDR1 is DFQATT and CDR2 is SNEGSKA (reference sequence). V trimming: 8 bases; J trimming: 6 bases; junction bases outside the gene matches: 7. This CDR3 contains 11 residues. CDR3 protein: CSTAAGPEQYF. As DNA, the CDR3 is TGCAGTACCGCAGCGGGACCCGAGCAGTACTTC.

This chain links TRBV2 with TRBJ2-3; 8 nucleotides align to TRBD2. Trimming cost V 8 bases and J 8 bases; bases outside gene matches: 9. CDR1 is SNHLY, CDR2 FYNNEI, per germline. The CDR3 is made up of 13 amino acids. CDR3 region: CASLSGGARTQYF. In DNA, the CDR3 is TGTGCCAGCTTGTCCGGGGGGGCACGTACGCAGTATTTT.

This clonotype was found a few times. Here the CDR3 DNA reads TGTGCCAGCAGCTTAGGTTGGGCACACTCGGATACGCAGTATTTT. It codes for CASSLGWAHSDTQYF. The genes are TRBV7-2 and TRBJ2-3, with no clear D. V dropped 1 base and J dropped 6 bases, with 14 bases sitting between them. Per the germline V gene, CDR1 is SGHTA and CDR2 is FQGNSA. The CDR3 sequence is 15 residues long. Filled out from reference TRBV7-2 and TRBJ2-3, the complete variable domain reads GAGVSQSPSNKVTEKGKDVELRCDPISGHTALYWYRQSLGQGLEFLIYFQGNSAPDKSGLPSDRFSAERTGGSVSTLTIQRTQQEDSAVYLCASSLGWAHSDTQYFGPGTRLTVL.

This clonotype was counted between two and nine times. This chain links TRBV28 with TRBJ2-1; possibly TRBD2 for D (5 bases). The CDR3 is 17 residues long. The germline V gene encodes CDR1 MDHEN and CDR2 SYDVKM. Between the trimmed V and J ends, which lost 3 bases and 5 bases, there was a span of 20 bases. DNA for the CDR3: TGTGCCAGCAGTTTTATTAGCTTTCGGCGGGTGAACAATGAGCAGTTCTTC. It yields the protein CASSFISFRRVNNEQFF.

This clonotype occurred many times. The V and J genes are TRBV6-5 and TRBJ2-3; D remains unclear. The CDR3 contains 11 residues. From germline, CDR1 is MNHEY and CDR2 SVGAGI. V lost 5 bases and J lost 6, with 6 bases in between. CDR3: CASSRADTQYF. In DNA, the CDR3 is TGTGCCAGCAGTCGTGCGGATACGCAGTATTTT.

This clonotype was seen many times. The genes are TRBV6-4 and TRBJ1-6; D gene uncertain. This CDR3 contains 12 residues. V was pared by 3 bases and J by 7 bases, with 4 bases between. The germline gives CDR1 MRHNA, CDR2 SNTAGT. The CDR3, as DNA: TGTGCCAGCAGTGAAGGAAATTCACCCCTCCACTTT. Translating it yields CASSEGNSPLHF.

The CDR3 coding sequence is TGCGCCAGCAGCCTCCGCCCTCGGAGCGCGAGGGATACGCAGTATTTT. This encodes CASSLRPRSARDTQYF. The rearrangement uses TRBV5-1 and TRBJ2-3; D uncertain. CDR1 is SGHRS, CDR2 YFSETQ, per germline. CDR3 length: 16 amino acids. V was cut by 4 bases and J by 6 bases, with 21 bases left in between.

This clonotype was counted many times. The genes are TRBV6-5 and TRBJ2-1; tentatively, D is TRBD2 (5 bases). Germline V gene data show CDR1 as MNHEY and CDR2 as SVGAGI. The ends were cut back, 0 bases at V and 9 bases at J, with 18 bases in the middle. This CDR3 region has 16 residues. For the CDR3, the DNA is TGTGCCAGCAGTTACTCGACTACCGGACGGGGTCCTGAGCAGTTCTTC. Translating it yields CASSYSTTGRGPEQFF.

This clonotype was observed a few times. The CDR3 protein is CSGKAQDRAGEKLFF. CDR3 nucleotides: TGCAGCGGAAAGGCCCAGGACAGGGCGGGAGAAAAACTGTTTTTT. J is TRBJ1-4 and V is TRBV29-1; 8 bases are a match to TRBD1. The CDR3 length is 15 residues. V lost 7 bases, J lost 8 bases, and 15 bases stayed unmatched. The V gene's germline CDR1 is SQVTM and CDR2 ANQGSEA.

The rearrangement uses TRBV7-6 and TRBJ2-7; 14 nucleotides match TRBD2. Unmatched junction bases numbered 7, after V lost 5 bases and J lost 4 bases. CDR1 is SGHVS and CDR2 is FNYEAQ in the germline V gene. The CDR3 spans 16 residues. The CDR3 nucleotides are TGTGCCAGCAGCCCCTCCCGGACTAGCGGGAGGTACGAGCAGTACTTC. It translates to CASSPSRTSGRYEQYF.

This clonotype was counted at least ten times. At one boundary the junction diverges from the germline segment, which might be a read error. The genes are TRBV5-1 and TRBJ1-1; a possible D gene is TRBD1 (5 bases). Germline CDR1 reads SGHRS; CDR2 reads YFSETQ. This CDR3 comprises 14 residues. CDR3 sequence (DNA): TGTGCCAGCAGTTTGGACGGGGGGAACACTGAAGCTTTCTTT. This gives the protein CASSLDGGNTEAFF.